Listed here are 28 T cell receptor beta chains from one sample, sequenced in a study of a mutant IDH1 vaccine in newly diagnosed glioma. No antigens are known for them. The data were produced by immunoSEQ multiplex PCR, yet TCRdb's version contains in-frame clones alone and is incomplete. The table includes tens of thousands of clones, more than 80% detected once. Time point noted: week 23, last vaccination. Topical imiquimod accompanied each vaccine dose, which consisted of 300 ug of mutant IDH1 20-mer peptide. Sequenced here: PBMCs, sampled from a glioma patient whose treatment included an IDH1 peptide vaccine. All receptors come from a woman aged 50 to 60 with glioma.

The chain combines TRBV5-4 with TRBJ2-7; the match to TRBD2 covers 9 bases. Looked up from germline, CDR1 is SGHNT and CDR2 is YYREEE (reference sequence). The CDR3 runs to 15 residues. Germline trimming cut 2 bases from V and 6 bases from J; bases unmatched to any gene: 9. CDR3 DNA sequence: TGTGCCAGCAGCTTATCTGGCGGGAGGGCGTCCGAGCAGTACTTC. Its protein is CASSLSGGRASEQYF.

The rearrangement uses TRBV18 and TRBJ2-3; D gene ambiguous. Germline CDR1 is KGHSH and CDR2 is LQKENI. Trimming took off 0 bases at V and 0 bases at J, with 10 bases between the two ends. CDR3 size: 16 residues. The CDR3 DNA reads TGTGCCAGCTCACCACCTCGTGCACACAGCACAGATACGCAGTATTTT. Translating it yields CASSPPRAHSTDTQYF. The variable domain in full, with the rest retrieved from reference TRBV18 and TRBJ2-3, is NAGVMQNPRHLVRRRGQEARLRCSPMKGHSHVYWYRQLPEEGLKFMVYLQKENIIDESGMPKERFSAEFPKEGPSILRIQQVVRGDSAAYFCASSPPRAHSTDTQYFGPGTRLTVL.

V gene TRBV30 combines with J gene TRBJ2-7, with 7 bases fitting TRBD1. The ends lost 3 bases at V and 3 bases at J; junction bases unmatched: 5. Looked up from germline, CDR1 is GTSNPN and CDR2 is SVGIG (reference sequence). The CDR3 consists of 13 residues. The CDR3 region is CAWRVPGGYEQYF. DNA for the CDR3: TGTGCCTGGAGAGTCCCAGGGGGCTACGAGCAGTACTTC.

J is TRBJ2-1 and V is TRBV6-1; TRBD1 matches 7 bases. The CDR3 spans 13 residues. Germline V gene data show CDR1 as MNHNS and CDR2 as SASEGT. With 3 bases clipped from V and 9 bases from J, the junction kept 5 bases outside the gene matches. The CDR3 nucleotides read TGTGCCAGCAGTGAGCTCGAGGGGGCTGAGCAGTTCTTC. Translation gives CASSELEGAEQFF.

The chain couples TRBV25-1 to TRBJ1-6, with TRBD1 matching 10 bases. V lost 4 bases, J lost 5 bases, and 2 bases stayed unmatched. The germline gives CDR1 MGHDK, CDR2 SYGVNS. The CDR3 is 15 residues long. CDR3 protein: CASSVGQGNNSPLHF. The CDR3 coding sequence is TGTGCCAGCAGTGTGGGACAGGGGAATAATTCACCCCTCCACTTT.

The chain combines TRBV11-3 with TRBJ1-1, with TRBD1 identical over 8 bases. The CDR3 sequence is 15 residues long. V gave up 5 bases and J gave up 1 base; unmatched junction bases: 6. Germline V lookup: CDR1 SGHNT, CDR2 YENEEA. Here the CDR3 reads CASSPSGTGNTEAFF. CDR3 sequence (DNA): TGTGCCAGCAGCCCGTCCGGGACAGGGAACACTGAAGCTTTCTTT.

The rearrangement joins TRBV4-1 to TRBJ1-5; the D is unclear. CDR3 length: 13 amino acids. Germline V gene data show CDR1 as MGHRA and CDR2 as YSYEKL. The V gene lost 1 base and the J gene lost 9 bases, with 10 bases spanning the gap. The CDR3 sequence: CASSQGPDGPQHF. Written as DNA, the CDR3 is TGCGCCAGCAGCCAAGGACCGGACGGGCCCCAGCATTTT.

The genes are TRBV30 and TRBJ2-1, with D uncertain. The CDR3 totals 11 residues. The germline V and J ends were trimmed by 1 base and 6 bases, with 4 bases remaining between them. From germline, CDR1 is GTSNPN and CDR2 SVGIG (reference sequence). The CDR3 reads CAWSGINEQFF. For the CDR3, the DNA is TGTGCCTGGAGTGGAATCAATGAGCAGTTCTTC.

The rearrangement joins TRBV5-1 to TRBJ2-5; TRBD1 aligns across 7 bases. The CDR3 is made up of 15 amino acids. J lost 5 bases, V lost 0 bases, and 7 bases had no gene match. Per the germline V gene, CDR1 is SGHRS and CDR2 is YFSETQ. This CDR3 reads CASSLAKGAVETQYF. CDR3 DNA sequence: TGCGCCAGCAGCTTGGCCAAGGGGGCGGTGGAGACCCAGTACTTC. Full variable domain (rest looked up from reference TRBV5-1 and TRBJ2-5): KAGVTQTPRYLIKTRGQQVTLSCSPISGHRSVSWYQQTPGQGLQFLFEYFSETQRNKGNFPGRFSGRQFSNSRSEMNVSTLELGDSALYLCASSLAKGAVETQYFGPGTRLLVL.

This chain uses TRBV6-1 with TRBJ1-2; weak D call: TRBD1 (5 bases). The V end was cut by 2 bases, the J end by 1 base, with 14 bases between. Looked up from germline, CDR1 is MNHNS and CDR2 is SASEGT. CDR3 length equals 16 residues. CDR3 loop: CASSEIGDLLNYGYTF. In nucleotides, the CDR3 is TGTGCCAGCAGTGAAATTGGGGACCTACTTAACTATGGCTACACCTTC.

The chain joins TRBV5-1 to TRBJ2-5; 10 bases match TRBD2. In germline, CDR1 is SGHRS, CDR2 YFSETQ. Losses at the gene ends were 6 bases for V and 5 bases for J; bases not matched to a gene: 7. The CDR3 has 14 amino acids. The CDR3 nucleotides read TGCGCCAGCATGACTAGCGGGTCTGGGGAGACCCAGTACTTC. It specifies CASMTSGSGETQYF.

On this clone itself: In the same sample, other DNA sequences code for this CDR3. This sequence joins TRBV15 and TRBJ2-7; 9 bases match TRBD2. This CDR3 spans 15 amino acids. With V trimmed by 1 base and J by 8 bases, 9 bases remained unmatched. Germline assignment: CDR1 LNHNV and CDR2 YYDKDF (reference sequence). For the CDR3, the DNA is TGTGCCACCAGCAGAGGGGGGACTAGCTCCTTTCAGCAGTACTTC. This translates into CATSRGGTSSFQQYF. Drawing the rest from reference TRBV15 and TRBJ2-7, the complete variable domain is DAMVIQNPRYQVTQFGKPVTLSCSQTLNHNVMYWYQQKSSQAPKLLFHYYDKDFNNEADTPDNFQSRRPNTSFCFLDIRSPGLGDTAMYLCATSRGGTSSFQQYFGPGTRLTVT.

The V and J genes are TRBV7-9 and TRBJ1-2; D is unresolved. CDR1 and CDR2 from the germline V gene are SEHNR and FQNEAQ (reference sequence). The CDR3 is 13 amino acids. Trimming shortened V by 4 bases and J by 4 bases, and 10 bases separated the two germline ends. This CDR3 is CASSSWTGYGYTF. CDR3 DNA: TGTGCCAGCAGCTCTTGGACGGGCTATGGCTACACCTTC. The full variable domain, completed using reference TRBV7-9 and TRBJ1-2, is DTGVSQNPRHKITKRGQNVTFRCDPISEHNRLYWYRQTLGQGPEFLTYFQNEAQLEKSRLLSDRFSAERPKGSFSTLEIQRTEQGDSAMYLCASSSWTGYGYTFGSGTRLTVV.

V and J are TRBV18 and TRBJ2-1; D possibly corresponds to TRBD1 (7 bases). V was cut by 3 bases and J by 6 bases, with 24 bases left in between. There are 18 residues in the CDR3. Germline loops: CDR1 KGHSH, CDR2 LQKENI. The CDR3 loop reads CASSPSGTAEGGINEQFF. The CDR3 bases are TGTGCCAGCTCACCCTCCGGGACAGCCGAGGGCGGGATCAATGAGCAGTTCTTC.

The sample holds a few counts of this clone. The CDR3 spells CSAANGEPQHF. The CDR3 bases are TGCAGTGCTGCGAACGGTGAGCCCCAGCATTTT. The chain joins TRBV20-1 to TRBJ1-5; D unresolved. Germline loops: CDR1 DFQATT, CDR2 SNEGSKA (reference sequence). Between the trimmed V and J ends, which lost 5 bases and 8 bases, there was a span of 10 bases. This CDR3 is built from 11 residues.

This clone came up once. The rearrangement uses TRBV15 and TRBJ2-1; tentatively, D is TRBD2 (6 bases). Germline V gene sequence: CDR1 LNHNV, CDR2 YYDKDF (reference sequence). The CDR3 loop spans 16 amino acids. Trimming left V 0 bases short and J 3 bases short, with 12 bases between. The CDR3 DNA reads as TGTGCCACCAGCAGAGATCAAGGCGGGGACTACAATGAGCAGTTCTTC. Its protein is CATSRDQGGDYNEQFF.

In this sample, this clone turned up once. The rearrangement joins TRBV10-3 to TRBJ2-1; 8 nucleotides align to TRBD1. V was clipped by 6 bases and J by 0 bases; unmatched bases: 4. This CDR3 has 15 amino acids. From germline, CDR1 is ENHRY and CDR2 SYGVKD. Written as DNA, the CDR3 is TGTGCCATCAGGGACAGGGTCGTCTCCTACAATGAGCAGTTCTTC. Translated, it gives CAIRDRVVSYNEQFF.

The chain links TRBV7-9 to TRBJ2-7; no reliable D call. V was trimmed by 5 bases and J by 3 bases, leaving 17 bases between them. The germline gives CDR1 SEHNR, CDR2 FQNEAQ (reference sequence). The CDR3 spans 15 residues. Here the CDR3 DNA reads TGTGCCAGCAGCCCCAGTGAAAGGAATTTCTACGAGCAGTACTTC. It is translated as CASSPSERNFYEQYF. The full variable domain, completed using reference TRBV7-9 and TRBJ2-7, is DTGVSQNPRHKITKRGQNVTFRCDPISEHNRLYWYRQTLGQGPEFLTYFQNEAQLEKSRLLSDRFSAERPKGSFSTLEIQRTEQGDSAMYLCASSPSERNFYEQYFGPGTRLTVT.

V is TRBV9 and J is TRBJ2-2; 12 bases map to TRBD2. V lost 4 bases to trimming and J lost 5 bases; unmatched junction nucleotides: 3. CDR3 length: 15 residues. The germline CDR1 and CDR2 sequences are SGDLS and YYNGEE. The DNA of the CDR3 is TGTGCCAGCAGCCGGACTAGCGGGATAACCGGGGAGCTGTTTTTT. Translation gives CASSRTSGITGELFF.

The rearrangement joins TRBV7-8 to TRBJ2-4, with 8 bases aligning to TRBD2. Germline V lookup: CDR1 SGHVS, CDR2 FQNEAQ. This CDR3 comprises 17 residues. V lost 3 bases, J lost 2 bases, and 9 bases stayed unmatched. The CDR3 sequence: CASSFGPAGVTKNIQYF. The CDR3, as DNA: TGTGCCAGCAGCTTCGGGCCAGCGGGAGTTACCAAAAACATTCAGTACTTC.

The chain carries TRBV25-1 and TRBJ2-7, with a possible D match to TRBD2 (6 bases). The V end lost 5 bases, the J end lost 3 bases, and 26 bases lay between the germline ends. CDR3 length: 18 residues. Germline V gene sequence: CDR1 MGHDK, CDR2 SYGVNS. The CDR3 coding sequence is TGTGCCAGCAGTTCAGTCGGGGGACGCAAGCGAATTGACTACGAGCAGTACTTC. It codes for CASSSVGGRKRIDYEQYF.

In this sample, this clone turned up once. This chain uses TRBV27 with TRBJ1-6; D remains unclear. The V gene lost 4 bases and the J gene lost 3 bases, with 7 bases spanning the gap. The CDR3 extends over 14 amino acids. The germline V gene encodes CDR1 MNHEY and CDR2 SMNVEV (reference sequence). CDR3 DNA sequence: TGTGCCAGCAGTTCAGCGGGCTATAATTCACCCCTCCACTTT. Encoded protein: CASSSAGYNSPLHF.

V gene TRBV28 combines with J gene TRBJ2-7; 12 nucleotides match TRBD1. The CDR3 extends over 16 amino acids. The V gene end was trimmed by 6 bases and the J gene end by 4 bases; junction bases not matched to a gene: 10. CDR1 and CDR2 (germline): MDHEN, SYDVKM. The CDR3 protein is CASRNPPGQGAYEQYF. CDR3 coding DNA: TGTGCCAGCAGAAACCCGCCGGGACAGGGGGCTTACGAGCAGTACTTC.

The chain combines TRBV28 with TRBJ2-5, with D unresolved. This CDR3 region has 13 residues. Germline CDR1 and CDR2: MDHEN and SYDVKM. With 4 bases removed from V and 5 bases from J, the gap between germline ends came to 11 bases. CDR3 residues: CASSSPALETQYF. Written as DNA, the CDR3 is TGTGCCAGCAGTTCGCCAGCATTGGAGACCCAGTACTTC.

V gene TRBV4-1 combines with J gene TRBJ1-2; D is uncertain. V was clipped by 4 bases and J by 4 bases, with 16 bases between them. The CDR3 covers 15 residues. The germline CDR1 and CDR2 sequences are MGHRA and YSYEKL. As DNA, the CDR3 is TGCGCCAGCAGCCGAGATGTAAGGAGCCTCTATGGCTACACCTTC. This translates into CASSRDVRSLYGYTF.

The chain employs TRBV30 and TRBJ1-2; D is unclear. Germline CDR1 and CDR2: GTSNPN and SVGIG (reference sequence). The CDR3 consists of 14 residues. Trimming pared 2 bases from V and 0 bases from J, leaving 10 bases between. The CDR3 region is CAWSTRLANYGYTF. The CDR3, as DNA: TGTGCCTGGAGTACCCGATTAGCTAACTATGGCTACACCTTC. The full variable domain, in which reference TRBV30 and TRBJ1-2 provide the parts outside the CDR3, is SQTIHQWPATLVQPVGSPLSLECTVEGTSNPNLYWYRQAAGRGLQLLFYSVGIGQISSEVPQNLSASRPQDRQFILSSKKLLLSDSGFYLCAWSTRLANYGYTFGSGTRLTVV.

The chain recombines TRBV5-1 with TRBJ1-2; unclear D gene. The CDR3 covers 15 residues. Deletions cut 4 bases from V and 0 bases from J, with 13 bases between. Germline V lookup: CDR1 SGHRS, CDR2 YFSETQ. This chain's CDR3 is CASSPDLGANYGYTF. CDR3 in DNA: TGCGCCAGCAGCCCGGATCTTGGGGCTAACTATGGCTACACCTTC.

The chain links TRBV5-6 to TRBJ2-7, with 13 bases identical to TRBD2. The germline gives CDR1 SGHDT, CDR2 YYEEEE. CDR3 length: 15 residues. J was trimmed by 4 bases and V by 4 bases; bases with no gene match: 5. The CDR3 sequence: CASSRGLAGVYEQYF. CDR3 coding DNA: TGTGCCAGCAGCCGAGGACTAGCGGGAGTGTACGAGCAGTACTTC.